Each of the 18 T cell receptor beta chains below was sequenced from the same sample in a study of blood T cell repertoires in COVID-19. Sequencing used immunoSEQ multiplex PCR; TCRdb keeps in-frame clones, though not all of them. Of just over 650,000 clones listed, about 87% were seen once; the top ten hold roughly 0.26%. The specimen was peripheral blood. Receptors were obtained from a young woman with acute or convalescent COVID-19.

This chain uses TRBV7-3 with TRBJ2-2, with 10 bases fitting TRBD2. There are 18 residues in the CDR3. The V gene's germline CDR1 is SGHTA and CDR2 FQGTGA. V lost 1 base and J lost 7; bases outside the gene matches: 12. The CDR3 nucleotides read TGTGCCAGCAGCTTAAGAGTTAGCGGGGGGTTAACAAGCGGGGAGCTGTTTTTT. It specifies CASSLRVSGGLTSGELFF. Supplemented by reference TRBV7-3 and TRBJ2-2, the full variable domain reads GAGVSQTPSNKVTEKGKYVELRCDPISGHTALYWYRQSLGQGPEFLIYFQGTGAADDSGLPNDRFFAVRPEGSVSTLKIQRTERGDSAVYLCASSLRVSGGLTSGELFFGEGSRLTVL.

This chain joins TRBV11-3 and TRBJ2-7, with D possibly matching TRBD2 (5 bases). Germline V gene lookup returns CDR1 SGHNT and CDR2 YENEEA. V shed 2 bases and J shed 0 bases, with 8 bases lying between them. This CDR3 is built from 14 residues. For the CDR3, the DNA is TGTGCCAGCAGCTTATACCGGGACTCCTACGAGCAGTACTTC. Translating gives CASSLYRDSYEQYF.

This clone was counted a single time. CDR3 in amino acids: CASSVDSGEQYF. The CDR3 bases are TGTGCCAGCAGCGTAGATAGCGGCGAGCAGTACTTC. The rearrangement joins TRBV9 to TRBJ2-7, with a possible D match to TRBD2 (6 bases). The CDR3 has 12 residues. Germline-derived CDR1 and CDR2 are SGDLS and YYNGEE. V was shortened by 0 bases and J by 6 bases, with 7 bases between the two germline ends.

V usage is TRBV28 and J usage is TRBJ2-7, with D possibly being TRBD1 (5 bases). The CDR3 totals 15 residues. The germline V gene has CDR1 MDHEN and CDR2 SYDVKM. Trimming took 5 bases from V and 6 from J, leaving 20 bases between them. CDR3 sequence reads: CASSPWGSRASEQYF. Written as DNA, the CDR3 is TGTGCCAGCAGTCCTTGGGGCAGTCGGGCCTCCGAGCAGTACTTC.

CDR3 in amino acids: CASSVAFLGETQYF. The DNA for the CDR3 is TGTGCCAGCAGCGTAGCGTTCTTGGGCGAGACCCAGTACTTC. The chain combines TRBV9 with TRBJ2-5; D is undetermined. CDR3 length: 14 amino acids. Germline CDR1 SGDLS, CDR2 YYNGEE. Trimming stripped 0 bases from V and 5 bases from J, with 11 bases between.

CDR3 sequence (DNA): TGTGCTAGTGGTTCGGGGGGGGTCCTGCCCCAGCATTTT. Its translation: CASGSGGVLPQHF. The chain uses TRBV12-5 and TRBJ1-5; D might be TRBD1 (5 bases). Germline CDR1 is LGHNT and CDR2 is FRNRAP. Trimming removed 4 bases at V and 9 bases at J, with 13 bases between. The CDR3 has 13 amino acids.

V usage is TRBV4-2 and J usage is TRBJ1-2; D is unresolved. The CDR3 consists of 14 residues. Trimming cost V 3 bases and J 0 bases, with 8 bases left between them. CDR1 is LGHNA and CDR2 is YNFKEQ in the germline V gene. The DNA for the CDR3 is TGTGCCAGCAGCCAGGCCGGGACTAACTATGGCTACACCTTC. Amino acid sequence: CASSQAGTNYGYTF.

This clone was seen only once. The V and J genes are TRBV24-1 and TRBJ2-1; 7 bases agree with TRBD2. The CDR3 runs to 16 residues. V trimming: 7 bases; J trimming: 0 bases; junction bases outside the gene matches: 8. Germline V CDR1 and CDR2: KGHDR, SFDVKD. The CDR3 DNA follows: TGTGCCACCAGCGCCTCGACTAGCACCTCCTACAATGAGCAGTTCTTC. Translation gives CATSASTSTSYNEQFF.

This rearrangement joins TRBV18 to TRBJ1-1, with a possible D match to TRBD1 (5 bases). The V and J ends lost 3 bases and 10 bases respectively, with 15 bases between them. Germline V gene lookup returns CDR1 KGHSH and CDR2 LQKENI. The CDR3 sequence is 13 residues long. CDR3 loop: CASSPGTSHGAFF. The DNA of the CDR3 is TGTGCCAGCTCACCTGGGACTTCCCATGGAGCTTTCTTT.

V usage is TRBV5-4 and J usage is TRBJ1-4; 8 nucleotides line up with TRBD1. CDR3 length equals 16 residues. CDR1 SGHNT and CDR2 YYREEE come from the germline V gene (reference sequence). V was pared by 0 bases and J by 7 bases, with 8 bases of the junction left unmatched. The CDR3: CASSLAWGTGGEKLFF. The CDR3 nucleotides read TGTGCCAGCAGCTTGGCCTGGGGGACAGGCGGTGAAAAACTGTTTTTT.

The J gene is TRBJ1-5, the V gene TRBV4-3; D not resolved. This CDR3 comprises 15 residues. The germline V gene has CDR1 LGHNA and CDR2 YSLEER. Between the trimmed V and J ends, which lost 2 bases and 4 bases, there was a span of 12 bases. The CDR3 spells CASSQNWGGNQPQHF. The CDR3 coding sequence is TGCGCCAGCAGCCAAAATTGGGGAGGAAATCAGCCCCAGCATTTT.

This clone was found once. J is TRBJ1-1 and V is TRBV6-2 or TRBV6-3; D may be TRBD1 (6 bases). Between the trimmed V and J ends, which lost 2 bases and 0 bases, there was a span of 10 bases. Germline V gene lookup returns CDR1 MNHEY and CDR2 SVGEGT. The CDR3 sequence is 15 residues long. The CDR3 sequence is CASSYTRDMNTEAFF. CDR3 bases: TGTGCCAGCAGTTACACCCGGGACATGAACACTGAAGCTTTCTTT.

V is TRBV6-6 and J is TRBJ1-2; 9 bases align to TRBD1. Unmatched junction bases numbered 5, after V lost 7 bases and J lost 2 bases. This CDR3 has 14 amino acids. The germline V gene has CDR1 MNHNY and CDR2 SVGAGI (reference sequence). The CDR3 is CASTLGQGNYGYTF. Here the CDR3 DNA reads TGTGCCAGCACCCTTGGACAGGGGAACTATGGCTACACCTTC.

This chain links TRBV7-2 with TRBJ1-3, with 7 nucleotides matching TRBD1. CDR1 and CDR2 (germline): SGHTA, FQGNSA. The CDR3 sequence is 13 residues long. V shed 5 bases and J 4 bases; nucleotides not matched to a gene: 2. The CDR3 DNA is TGTGCCAGCAGCCGGACAGGAGGAAACACCATATATTTT. Translating gives CASSRTGGNTIYF.

J is TRBJ1-2 and V is TRBV4-1; D ambiguous. The V end was cut by 4 bases, the J end by 4 bases, with 19 bases between. This CDR3 has 16 residues. CDR1 is MGHRA, CDR2 YSYEKL, per germline. CDR3 region: CASSPPRGLGPYGYTF. The CDR3 nucleotides are TGCGCCAGCAGCCCCCCCCGCGGGCTTGGGCCCTATGGCTACACCTTC.

The V call is TRBV7-9, the J call TRBJ1-6, with D maybe TRBD1 (6 bases). The V end lost 8 bases, the J end lost 6 bases, and 26 bases lay between the germline ends. Germline V gene sequence: CDR1 SEHNR, CDR2 FQNEAQ (reference sequence). The CDR3 contains 18 residues. CDR3 region: CASGYYREGLQGNSPLHF. CDR3 coding DNA: TGTGCCAGCGGCTATTACAGGGAAGGGCTGCAGGGTAATTCACCCCTCCACTTT.

The chain carries TRBV21-1 and TRBJ1-3; TRBD1 is the table's D call, not checked against the DNA. TRBV21-1 is an annotated pseudogene. The CDR3 runs 17 residues. CDR3 sequence: CASSLRYRGGSGNTIYF. The CDR3 DNA follows: TGTGCCAGCAGCTTGCGCTACAGGGGAGGTTCTGGAAACACCATATATTTT.

The V gene is TRBV6-2 or TRBV6-3, the J gene TRBJ1-2; TRBD1 is a possible D gene (5 bases). The CDR3 length is 15 residues. Between the trimmed V and J ends, which lost 2 bases and 4 bases, there was a span of 14 bases. From germline, CDR1 is MNHEY and CDR2 SVGEGT. The CDR3 sequence: CASSYVPGRAYGYTF. As DNA, the CDR3 is TGTGCCAGCAGTTACGTGCCAGGGAGGGCCTATGGCTACACCTTC.